The rows below give T cell receptor beta chains drawn from one sample of a study of chemoradiotherapy in HPV16-positive cancers. The table came from immunoSEQ multiplex PCR; TCRdb's copy has only in-frame clones and leaves some out. Of roughly 32,000 clones listed, approximately 90% are singletons. Material: blood, obtained from a patient who underwent chemoradiotherapy. Receptors were obtained from a human donor with HPV-associated anogenital cancer. CDR3s include the opening cysteine and the closing phenylalanine or tryptophan. The order of the fields is J gene, V gene, clone size, D gene, CDR3 DNA, CDR3 protein. The D gene is left open where the match is weak. A clone size is listed for some rows: how often the clone was seen (once, few, many), or a class if it is expanded.

TRBJ1-2 | TRBV9 | - | - | TGTGCCAGCAGCGTAGAAGCAGATTCCTACTATGGCTACACCTTC | CASSVEADSYYGYTF
TRBJ1-2 | TRBV19 | few | - | TGTGCCAGTAGTCCACGCAGGTCGGCCATCGATGGCTACACCTTC | CASSPRRSAIDGYTF
TRBJ1-2 | TRBV5-1 | - | TRBD1 | TGCGCCAGCAGCTCCCAGGGGGGCTCGGATGGCTACACCTTC | CASSSQGGSDGYTF
TRBJ2-5 | TRBV30 | - | TRBD1 | TGTGCCTGGAGTTCATTTTTGGGACAGGCACAAGAGACCCAGTACTTC | CAWSSFLGQAQETQYF
TRBJ1-2 | TRBV6-5 | - | TRBD1 | TGTGCCAGCAGTTACAACAGGGGGTTAAACTATGGCTACACCTTC | CASSYNRGLNYGYTF
TRBJ1-2 | TRBV27 | - | TRBD1 | TGTGCCAGCAGTTCTGGACAGGGTCGGAGAGGAGGCTACACCTTC | CASSSGQGRRGGYTF
TRBJ1-1 | TRBV7-9 | - | - | TGTGCCAGCCTTCTAAGGGGGGGCGCTTCTGAAGCTTTCTTT | CASLLRGGASEAFF
TRBJ1-1 | TRBV19 | - | TRBD1 | TGTGCCAGTAGTGCCCAGGGACAGGGGGAAGCTTTCTTT | CASSAQGQGEAFF
TRBJ1-1 | TRBV21-1 | - | - | TGTGCCAGCAGCAGCCACAGGGGGCCAGGGACTGAAGCTTTCTTT | CASSSHRGPGTEAFF
TRBJ2-3 | TRBV4-2 | - | - | TGTGCCAGCAGCCAAGATGACCCCGGGGGCACAGATACGCAGTATTTT | CASSQDDPGGTDTQYF
TRBJ2-1 | TRBV6-1 | - | TRBD2 | TGTGCCAGCGCGAATAGCGGGGGGTACAATGAGCAGTTCTTC | CASANSGGYNEQFF
TRBJ1-4 | TRBV4-3 | few | - | TGCGCCAGCAGCCAAGATCGGGGCGAAGGCCGAAAACTGTTTTTT | CASSQDRGEGRKLFF
TRBJ2-5 | TRBV11-1 | - | TRBD2 | TGTGCCAGCAGCTCCGGACTAGCGGGAGTAGGCCAAGAGACCCAGTACTTC | CASSSGLAGVGQETQYF
TRBJ2-7 | TRBV5-8 | - | - | TGTGCCAGCAGCTTGATCGGGGATCCCCTCTACGAGCAGTACTTC | CASSLIGDPLYEQYF
TRBJ2-2 | TRBV7-2 | - | - | TGTGCCAGCAGCTTTTCCTCCGGGGGACCGCCCCCGAACACCGGGGAGCTGTTTTTT | CASSFSSGGPPPNTGELFF
TRBJ2-1 | TRBV6-1 | - | - | TGTGCCAGCAGTAAAGAGGGGGGATCCTACAATGAGCAGTTCTTC | CASSKEGGSYNEQFF
TRBJ2-3 | TRBV11-3 | - | TRBD2 | TGTGCCAGCAGCCGCGGGGGGGCCGCAGATACGCAGTATTTT | CASSRGGAADTQYF
TRBJ2-7 | TRBV2 | - | TRBD1 | TGTGCCAGCGCCGGGACAGCGGCACCCTACGAGCAGTACTTC | CASAGTAAPYEQYF
TRBJ1-1 | TRBV6-6 | - | TRBD1 | TGTGCCAGCAGATACACCGGGACAGGGATCACTGAAGCTTTCTTT | CASRYTGTGITEAFF
TRBJ2-1 | TRBV29-1 | - | - | TGCAGCGCTCAGATCAGCTCCTACAATGAGCAGTTCTTC | CSAQISSYNEQFF
TRBJ1-2 | TRBV5-1 | once | - | TGCGCCAGCAGCTTGGCGCGAGATGGCTACACCTTC | CASSLARDGYTF
TRBJ1-4 | TRBV11-2 | few | TRBD1 | TGTGCCAGCAGCCCTTTGAGGGGGCGGGCTAATGAAAAACTGTTTTTT | CASSPLRGRANEKLFF
TRBJ1-3 | TRBV19 | - | - | TGTGCCAGTAGCCAACTGGAGGCTGGAAACACCATATATTTT | CASSQLEAGNTIYF
TRBJ2-7 | TRBV6-1 | - | - | TGTGCCAGCAGTGCCCAGGACAGCTACGAGCAGTACTTC | CASSAQDSYEQYF
TRBJ2-3 | TRBV5-1 | - | - | TGCGCCAGCAGCTTGGACGGCCCGAGCACAGATACGCAGTATTTT | CASSLDGPSTDTQYF
TRBJ2-6 | TRBV9 | - | TRBD2 | TGTGCCAGCAGCCGTGGACTAGCGGGAGCAGGCTCTGGGGCCAACGTCCTGACTTTC | CASSRGLAGAGSGANVLTF